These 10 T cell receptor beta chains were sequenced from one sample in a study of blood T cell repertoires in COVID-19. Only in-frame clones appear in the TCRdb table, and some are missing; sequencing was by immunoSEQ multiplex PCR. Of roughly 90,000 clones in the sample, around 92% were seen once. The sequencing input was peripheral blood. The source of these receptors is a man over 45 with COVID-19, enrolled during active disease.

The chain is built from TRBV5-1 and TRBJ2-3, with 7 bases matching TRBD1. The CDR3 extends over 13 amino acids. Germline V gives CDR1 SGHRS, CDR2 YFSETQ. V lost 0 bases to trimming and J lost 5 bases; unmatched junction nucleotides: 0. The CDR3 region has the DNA TGCGCCAGCAGCTTGGACAGGGGAGATACGCAGTATTTT. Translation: CASSLDRGDTQYF.

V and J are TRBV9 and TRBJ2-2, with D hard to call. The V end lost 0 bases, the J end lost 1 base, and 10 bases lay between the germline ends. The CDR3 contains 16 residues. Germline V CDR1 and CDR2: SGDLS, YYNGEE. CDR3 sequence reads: CASSVAQRGNTGELFF. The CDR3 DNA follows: TGTGCCAGCAGCGTAGCGCAGAGAGGGAACACCGGGGAGCTGTTTTTT. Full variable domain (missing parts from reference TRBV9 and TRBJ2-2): DSGVTQTPKHLITATGQRVTLRCSPRSGDLSVYWYQQSLDQGLQFLIQYYNGEERAKGNILERFSAQQFPDLHSELNLSSLELGDSALYFCASSVAQRGNTGELFFGEGSRLTVL.

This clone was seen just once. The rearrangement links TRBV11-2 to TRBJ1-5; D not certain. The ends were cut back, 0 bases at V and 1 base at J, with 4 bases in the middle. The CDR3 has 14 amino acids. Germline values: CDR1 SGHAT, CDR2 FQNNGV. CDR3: CASSLDQSNQPQHF. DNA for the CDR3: TGTGCCAGCAGCTTAGACCAAAGCAATCAGCCCCAGCATTTT.

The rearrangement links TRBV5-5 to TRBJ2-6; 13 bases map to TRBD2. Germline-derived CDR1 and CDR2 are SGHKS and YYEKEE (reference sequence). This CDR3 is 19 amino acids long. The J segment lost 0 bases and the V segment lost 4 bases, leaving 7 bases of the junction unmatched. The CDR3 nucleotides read TGTGCCAGCAGCCCGAGGACTAGCGGGGGACTCTCTGGGGCCAACGTCCTGACTTTC. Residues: CASSPRTSGGLSGANVLTF.

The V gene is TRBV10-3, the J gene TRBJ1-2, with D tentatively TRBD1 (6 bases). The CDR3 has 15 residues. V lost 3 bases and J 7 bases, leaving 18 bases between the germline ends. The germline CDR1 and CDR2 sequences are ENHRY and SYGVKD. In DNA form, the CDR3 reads TGTGCCATCAGTGAAGGGAGCAGGGGACATGTTGGCTACACCTTC. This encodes CAISEGSRGHVGYTF.

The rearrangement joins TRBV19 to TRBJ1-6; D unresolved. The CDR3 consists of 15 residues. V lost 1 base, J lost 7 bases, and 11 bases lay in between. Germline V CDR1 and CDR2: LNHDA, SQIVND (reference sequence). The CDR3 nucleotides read TGTGCCAGTAGTATAGGTGGCGGAGAGAATTCACCCCTCCACTTT. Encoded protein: CASSIGGGENSPLHF.

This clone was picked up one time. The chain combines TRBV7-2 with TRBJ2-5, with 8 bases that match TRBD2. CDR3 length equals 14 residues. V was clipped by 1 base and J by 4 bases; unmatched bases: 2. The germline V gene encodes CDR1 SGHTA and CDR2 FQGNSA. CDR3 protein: CASSLGGTRETQYF. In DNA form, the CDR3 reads TGTGCCAGCAGCTTAGGCGGGACTAGAGAGACCCAGTACTTC.

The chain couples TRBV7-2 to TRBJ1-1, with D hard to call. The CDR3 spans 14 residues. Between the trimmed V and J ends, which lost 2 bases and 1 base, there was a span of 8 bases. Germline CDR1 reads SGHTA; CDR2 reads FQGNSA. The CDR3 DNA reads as TGTGCCAGCAGCTTACTGGGAGGGAACACTGAAGCTTTCTTT. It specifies CASSLLGGNTEAFF.

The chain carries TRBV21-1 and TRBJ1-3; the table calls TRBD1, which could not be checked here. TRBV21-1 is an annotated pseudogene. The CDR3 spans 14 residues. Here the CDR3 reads CASGTAGSGNTIYF. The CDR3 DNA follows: TGTGCCAGCGGGACAGCAGGCTCTGGAAACACCATATATTTT.

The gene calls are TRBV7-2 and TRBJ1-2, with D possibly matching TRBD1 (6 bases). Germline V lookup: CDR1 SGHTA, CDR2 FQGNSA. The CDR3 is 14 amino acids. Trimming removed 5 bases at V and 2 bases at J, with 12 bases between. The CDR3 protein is CASSRDQGNYGYTF. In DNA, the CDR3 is TGTGCCAGCAGCAGAGATCAGGGGAACTATGGCTACACCTTC.